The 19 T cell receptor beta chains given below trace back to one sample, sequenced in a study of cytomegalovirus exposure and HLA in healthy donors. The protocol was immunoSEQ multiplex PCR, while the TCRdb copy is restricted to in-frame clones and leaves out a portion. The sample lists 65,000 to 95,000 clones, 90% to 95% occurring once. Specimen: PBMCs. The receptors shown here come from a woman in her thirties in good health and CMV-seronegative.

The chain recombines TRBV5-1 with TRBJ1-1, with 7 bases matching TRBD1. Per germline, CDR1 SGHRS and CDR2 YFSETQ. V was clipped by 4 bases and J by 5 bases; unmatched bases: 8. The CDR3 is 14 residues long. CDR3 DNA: TGCGCCAGCAGCCCAGGGACAGTTTTAACTGAAGCTTTCTTT. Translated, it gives CASSPGTVLTEAFF.

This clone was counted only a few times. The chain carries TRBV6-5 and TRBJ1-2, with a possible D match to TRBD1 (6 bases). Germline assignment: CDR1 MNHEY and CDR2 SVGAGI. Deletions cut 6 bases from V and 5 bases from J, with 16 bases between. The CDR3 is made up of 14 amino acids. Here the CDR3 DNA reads TGTGCCAGCAGACTGACAACAGGGTGGTATGGCTACACCTTC. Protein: CASRLTTGWYGYTF.

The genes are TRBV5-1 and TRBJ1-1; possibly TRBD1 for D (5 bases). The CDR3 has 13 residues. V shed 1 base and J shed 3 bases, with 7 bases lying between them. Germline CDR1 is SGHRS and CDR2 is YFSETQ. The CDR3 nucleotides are TGCGCCAGCAGCTTGCCGACAGACACTGAAGCTTTCTTT. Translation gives CASSLPTDTEAFF. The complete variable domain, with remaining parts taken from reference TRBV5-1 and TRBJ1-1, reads KAGVTQTPRYLIKTRGQQVTLSCSPISGHRSVSWYQQTPGQGLQFLFEYFSETQRNKGNFPGRFSGRQFSNSRSEMNVSTLELGDSALYLCASSLPTDTEAFFGQGTRLTVV.

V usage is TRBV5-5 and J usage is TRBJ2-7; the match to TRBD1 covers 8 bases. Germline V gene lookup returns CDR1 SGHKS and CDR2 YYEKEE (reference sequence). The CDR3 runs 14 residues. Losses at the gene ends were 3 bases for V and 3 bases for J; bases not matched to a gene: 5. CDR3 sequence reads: CASSSRDRYYEQYF. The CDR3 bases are TGTGCCAGCAGCTCCCGGGACAGGTACTACGAGCAGTACTTC.

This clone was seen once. The CDR3, as DNA: TGCGCCAGCAGCTTATCTCCGGAGAAGCTGTCCTACGAGCAGTACTTC. Translated: CASSLSPEKLSYEQYF. The chain has TRBV5-1 and TRBJ2-7; D uncertain. The V gene's germline CDR1 is SGHRS and CDR2 YFSETQ. The CDR3 length is 16 residues. The ends were cut back, 2 bases at V and 1 base at J, with 16 bases in the middle. The whole variable domain, filled in from reference TRBV5-1 and TRBJ2-7, reads KAGVTQTPRYLIKTRGQQVTLSCSPISGHRSVSWYQQTPGQGLQFLFEYFSETQRNKGNFPGRFSGRQFSNSRSEMNVSTLELGDSALYLCASSLSPEKLSYEQYFGPGTRLTVT.

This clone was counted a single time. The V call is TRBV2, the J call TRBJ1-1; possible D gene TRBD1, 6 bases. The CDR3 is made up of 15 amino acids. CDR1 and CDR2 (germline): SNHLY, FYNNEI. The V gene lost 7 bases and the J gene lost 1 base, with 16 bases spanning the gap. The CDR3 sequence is CASTGGPAGNTEAFF. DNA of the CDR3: TGTGCCAGCACCGGGGGGCCTGCGGGGAACACTGAAGCTTTCTTT.

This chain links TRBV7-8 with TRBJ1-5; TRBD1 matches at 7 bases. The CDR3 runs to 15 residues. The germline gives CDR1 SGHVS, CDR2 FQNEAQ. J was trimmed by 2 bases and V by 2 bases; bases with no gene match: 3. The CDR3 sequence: CASSLKGAGNQPQHF. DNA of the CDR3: TGTGCCAGCAGCTTAAAGGGGGCCGGCAATCAGCCCCAGCATTTT.

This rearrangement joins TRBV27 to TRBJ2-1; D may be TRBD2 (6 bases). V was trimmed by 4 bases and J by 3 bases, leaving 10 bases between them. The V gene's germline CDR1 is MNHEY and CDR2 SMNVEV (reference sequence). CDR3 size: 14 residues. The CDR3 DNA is TGTGCCAGCAGTTGGGGGGAGTACTACAATGAGCAGTTCTTC. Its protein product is CASSWGEYYNEQFF.

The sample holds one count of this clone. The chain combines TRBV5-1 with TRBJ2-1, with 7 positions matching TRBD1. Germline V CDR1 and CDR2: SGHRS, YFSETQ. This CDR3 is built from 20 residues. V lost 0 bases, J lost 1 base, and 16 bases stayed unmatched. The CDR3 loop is CASSLGMDFLRDSSYNEQFF. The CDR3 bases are TGCGCCAGCAGCTTGGGGATGGACTTCCTCCGGGACAGTTCCTACAATGAGCAGTTCTTC.

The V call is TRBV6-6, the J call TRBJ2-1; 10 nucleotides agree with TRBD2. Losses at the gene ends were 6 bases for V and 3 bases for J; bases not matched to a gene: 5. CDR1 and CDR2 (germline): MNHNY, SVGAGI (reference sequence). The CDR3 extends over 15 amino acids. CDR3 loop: CASRDTSGVYNEQFF. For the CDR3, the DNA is TGTGCCAGCAGGGACACTAGCGGGGTCTACAATGAGCAGTTCTTC.

The CDR3: CASSILAAPQFF. CDR3 sequence (DNA): TGTGCCAGCAGCATTCTAGCGGCGCCTCAGTTCTTC. The chain combines TRBV6-7 with TRBJ2-1; the match to TRBD2 covers 7 bases. TRBV6-7 is sorted into the ORF group, with uncertain function. The CDR3 has 12 residues. V lost 6 bases, J lost 13 bases, and 9 bases stayed unmatched.

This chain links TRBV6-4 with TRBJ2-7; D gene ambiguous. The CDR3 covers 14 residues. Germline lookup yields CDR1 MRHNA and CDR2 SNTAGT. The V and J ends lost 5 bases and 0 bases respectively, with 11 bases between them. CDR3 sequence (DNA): TGTGCCAGCAGTTACACAGCCCACTCCTACGAGCAGTACTTC. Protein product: CASSYTAHSYEQYF.

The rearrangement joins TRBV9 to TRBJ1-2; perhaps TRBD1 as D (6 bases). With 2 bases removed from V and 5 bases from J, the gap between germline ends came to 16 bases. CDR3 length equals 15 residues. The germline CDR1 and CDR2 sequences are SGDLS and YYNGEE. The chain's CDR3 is CASSVTPQGGYGYTF. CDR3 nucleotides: TGTGCCAGCAGCGTTACTCCACAGGGTGGGTATGGCTACACCTTC.

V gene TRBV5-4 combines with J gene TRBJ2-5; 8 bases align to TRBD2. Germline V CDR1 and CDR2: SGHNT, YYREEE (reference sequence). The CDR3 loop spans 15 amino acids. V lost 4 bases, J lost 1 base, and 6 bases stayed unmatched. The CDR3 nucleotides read TGTGCCAGCAGCGTGACACTAGCGGTCCAAGAGACCCAGTACTTC. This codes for CASSVTLAVQETQYF.

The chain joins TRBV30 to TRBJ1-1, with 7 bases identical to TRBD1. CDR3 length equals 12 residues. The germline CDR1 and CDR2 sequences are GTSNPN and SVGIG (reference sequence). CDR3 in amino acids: CASDRANTEAFF. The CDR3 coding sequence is TGTGCTTCAGACAGGGCGAACACTGAAGCTTTCTTT.

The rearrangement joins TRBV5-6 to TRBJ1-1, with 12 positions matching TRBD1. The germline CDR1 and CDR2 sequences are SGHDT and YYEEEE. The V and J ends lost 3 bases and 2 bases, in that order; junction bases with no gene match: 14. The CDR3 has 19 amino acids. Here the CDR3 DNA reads TGTGCCAGCAGCTCCCACGTTCGGGACAGGGGGCTTTTAAACACTGAAGCTTTCTTT. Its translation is CASSSHVRDRGLLNTEAFF.

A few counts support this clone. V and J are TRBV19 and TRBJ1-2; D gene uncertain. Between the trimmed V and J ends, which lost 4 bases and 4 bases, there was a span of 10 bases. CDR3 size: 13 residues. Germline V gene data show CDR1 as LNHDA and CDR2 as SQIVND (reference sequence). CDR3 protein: CASSTIASYGYTF. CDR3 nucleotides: TGTGCCAGTAGTACCATTGCCAGCTATGGCTACACCTTC. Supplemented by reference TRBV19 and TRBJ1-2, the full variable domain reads DGGITQSPKYLFRKEGQNVTLSCEQNLNHDAMYWYRQDPGQGLRLIYYSQIVNDFQKGDIAEGYSVSREKKESFPLTVTSAQKNPTAFYLCASSTIASYGYTFGSGTRLTVV.

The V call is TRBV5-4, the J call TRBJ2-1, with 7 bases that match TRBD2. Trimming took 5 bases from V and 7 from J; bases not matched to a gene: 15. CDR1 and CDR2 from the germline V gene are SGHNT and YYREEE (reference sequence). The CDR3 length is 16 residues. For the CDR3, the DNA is TGTGCCAGCAGGGCGGAGACTAGCCCCATTCTAAATGAGCAGTTCTTC. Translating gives CASRAETSPILNEQFF.

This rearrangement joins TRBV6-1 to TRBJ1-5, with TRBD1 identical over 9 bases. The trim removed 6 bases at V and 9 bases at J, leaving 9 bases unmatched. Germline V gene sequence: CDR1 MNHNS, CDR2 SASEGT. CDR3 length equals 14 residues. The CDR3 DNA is TGTGCCAGCAGGGTCCCGGGACAGGGCTGGCCCCAGCATTTT. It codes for CASRVPGQGWPQHF.